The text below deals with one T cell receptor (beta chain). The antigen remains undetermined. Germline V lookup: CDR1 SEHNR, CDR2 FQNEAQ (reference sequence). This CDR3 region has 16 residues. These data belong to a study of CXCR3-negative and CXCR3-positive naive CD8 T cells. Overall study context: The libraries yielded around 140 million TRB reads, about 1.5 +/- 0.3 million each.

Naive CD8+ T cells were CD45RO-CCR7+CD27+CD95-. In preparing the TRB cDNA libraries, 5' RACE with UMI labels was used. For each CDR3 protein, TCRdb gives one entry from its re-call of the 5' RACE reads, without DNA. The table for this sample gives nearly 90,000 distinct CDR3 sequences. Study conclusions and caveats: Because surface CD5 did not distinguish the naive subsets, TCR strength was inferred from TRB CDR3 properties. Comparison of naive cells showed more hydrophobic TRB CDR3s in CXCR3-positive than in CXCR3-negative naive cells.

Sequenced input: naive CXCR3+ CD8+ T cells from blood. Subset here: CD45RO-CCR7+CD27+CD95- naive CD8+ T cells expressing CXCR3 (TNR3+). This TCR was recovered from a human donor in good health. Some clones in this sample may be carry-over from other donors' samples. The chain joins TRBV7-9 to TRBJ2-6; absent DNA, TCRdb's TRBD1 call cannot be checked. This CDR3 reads CASSARGLYGANVLTF.